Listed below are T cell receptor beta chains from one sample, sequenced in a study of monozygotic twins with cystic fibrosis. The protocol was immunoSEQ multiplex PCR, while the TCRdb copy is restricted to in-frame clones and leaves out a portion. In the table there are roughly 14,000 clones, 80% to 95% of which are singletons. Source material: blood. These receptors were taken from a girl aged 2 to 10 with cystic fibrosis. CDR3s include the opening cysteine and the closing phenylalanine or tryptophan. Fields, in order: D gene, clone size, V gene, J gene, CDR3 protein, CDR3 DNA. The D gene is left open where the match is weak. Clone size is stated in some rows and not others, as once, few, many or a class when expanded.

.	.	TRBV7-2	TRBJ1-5	CASSPSGGNQPQHF	TGTGCCAGCAGCCCGTCAGGGGGCAATCAGCCCCAGCATTTT
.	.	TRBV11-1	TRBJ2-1	CASSLAAGQRNEQFF	TGTGCCAGCAGCTTAGCTGCGGGGCAGAGGAATGAGCAGTTCTTC
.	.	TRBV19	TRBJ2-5	CASSGYRRKETQYF	TGTGCCAGTAGTGGATACAGGAGGAAAGAGACCCAGTACTTC
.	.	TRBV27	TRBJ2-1	CASSLLGSSDEQFF	TGTGCCAGCAGTTTACTCGGGAGTAGCGATGAGCAGTTCTTC
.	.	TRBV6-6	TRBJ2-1	CASSTTPQLGNEQFF	TGTGCCAGCAGTACCACCCCTCAGTTGGGGAATGAGCAGTTCTTC
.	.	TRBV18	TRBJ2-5	CASQDSQETQYF	TGTGCCAGCCAGGACAGCCAAGAGACCCAGTACTTC
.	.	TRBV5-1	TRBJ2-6	CASSFSVTGANVLTF	TGCGCCAGCAGCTTTTCAGTCACTGGGGCCAACGTCCTGACTTTC
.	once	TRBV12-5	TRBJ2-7	CASGADRYEQYF	TGTGCTAGTGGCGCGGACAGATACGAGCAGTACTTC
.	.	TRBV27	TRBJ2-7	CASSLGQTPYEQYF	TGTGCCAGCAGTTTGGGGCAGACCCCCTACGAGCAGTACTTC
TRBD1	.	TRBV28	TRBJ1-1	CASSSRTGGWTEAFF	TGTGCCAGCAGTTCCCGGACAGGGGGTTGGACTGAAGCTTTCTTT
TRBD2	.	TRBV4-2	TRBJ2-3	CASSRTSGSRADTQYF	TGTGCCAGCAGCCGGACTAGCGGGAGTCGGGCAGATACGCAGTATTTT
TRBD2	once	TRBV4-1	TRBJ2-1	CASSQLAGVVYNEQFF	TGCGCCAGCAGCCAATTAGCGGGAGTAGTGTACAATGAGCAGTTCTTC
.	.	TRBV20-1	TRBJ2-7	CSAKSPYEQYF	TGCAGTGCTAAAAGTCCCTACGAGCAGTACTTC
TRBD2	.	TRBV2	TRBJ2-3	CASSYSGRDTDTQYF	TGTGCCAGCAGTTATAGCGGGAGGGACACAGATACGCAGTATTTT
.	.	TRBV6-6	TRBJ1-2	CASSPPLFGYTF	TGTGCCAGCAGTCCCCCCCTTTTTGGCTACACCTTC
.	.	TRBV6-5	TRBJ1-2	CASSVRGRNGYTF	TGTGCCAGCAGCGTCCGGGGACGGAATGGCTACACCTTC
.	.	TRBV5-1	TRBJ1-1	CASRLVRDNLDKNTEAFF	TGCGCCAGCAGACTTGTCCGGGACAACCTTGATAAGAACACTGAAGCTTTCTTT
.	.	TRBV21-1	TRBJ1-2	CASSLRDRPNYGYTF	TGTGCCAGCAGCCTCCGGGACAGGCCCAACTATGGCTACACCTTC
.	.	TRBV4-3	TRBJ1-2	CASSQSPLPGSLGGYTF	TGCGCCAGCAGCCAATCCCCCCTTCCAGGTTCCCTCGGGGGCTACACCTTC
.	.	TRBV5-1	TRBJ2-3	CASSPNSRTDTQYF	TGCGCCAGCAGCCCTAACTCCCGCACAGATACGCAGTATTTT
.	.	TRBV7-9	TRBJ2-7	CASSLASTDRYF	TGTGCCAGCAGCTTAGCGTCGACAGATCGATACTTC
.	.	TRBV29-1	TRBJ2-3	CSVMGFTVAPITDTQYF	TGCAGCGTTATGGGTTTCACGGTGGCCCCAATCACAGATACGCAGTATTTT
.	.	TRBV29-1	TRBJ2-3	CSVAQDSNAQYF	TGCAGCGTTGCCCAGGACAGTAATGCGCAGTATTTT
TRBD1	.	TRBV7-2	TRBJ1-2	CASLPTRQGAYGYTF	TGTGCCAGCCTTCCCACCCGACAGGGGGCCTATGGCTACACCTTC
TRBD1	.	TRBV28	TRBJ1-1	CASNGQGIGNTEAFF	TGTGCCAGCAATGGACAGGGGATCGGAAACACTGAAGCTTTCTTT
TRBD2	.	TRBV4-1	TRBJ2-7	CASSHRETSLVEQYF	TGCGCCAGCAGCCACCGAGAGACTAGCTTGGTCGAGCAGTACTTC
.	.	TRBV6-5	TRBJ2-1	CASSRFGGASNEQFF	TGTGCCAGCAGTAGATTTGGAGGGGCTTCCAATGAGCAGTTCTTC
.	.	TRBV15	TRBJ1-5	CATSRDDMHNQPQHF	TGTGCCACCAGCAGAGACGACATGCACAATCAGCCCCAGCATTTT
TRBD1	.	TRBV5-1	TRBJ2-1	CASGDRDSRNEQFF	TGCGCCAGCGGCGACCGGGACAGTAGGAATGAGCAGTTCTTC
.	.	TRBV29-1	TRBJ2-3	CSVATGSTDTQYF	TGCAGCGTTGCTACAGGTAGCACAGATACGCAGTATTTT
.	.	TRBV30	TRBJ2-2	CAWTTGGELFF	TGTGCCTGGACGACTGGCGGGGAGCTGTTTTTT
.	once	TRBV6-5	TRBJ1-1	CASSASGDTEAFF	TGTGCCAGCAGTGCCTCAGGGGACACTGAAGCTTTCTTT
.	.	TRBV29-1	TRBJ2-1	CSVGQLTYNEQFF	TGCAGCGTTGGACAGCTGACCTACAATGAGCAGTTCTTC
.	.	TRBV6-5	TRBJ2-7	CASSYVGRPPYEQYF	TGTGCCAGCAGTTACGTAGGGAGGCCCCCCTACGAGCAGTACTTC
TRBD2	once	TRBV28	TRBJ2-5	CASSREGRRETQYF	TGTGCCAGCAGTCGGGAGGGGCGACGAGAGACCCAGTACTTC
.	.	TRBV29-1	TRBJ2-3	CSVEASPRGDTQYF	TGCAGCGTTGAGGCTAGCCCCCGGGGAGATACGCAGTATTTT
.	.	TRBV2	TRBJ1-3	CARGGLSGNTIYF	TGTGCTAGGGGGGGGCTGTCTGGAAACACCATATATTTT
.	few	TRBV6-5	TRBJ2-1	CASSYLPRNNEQFF	TGTGCCAGCAGTTACCTCCCCAGGAACAATGAGCAGTTCTTC
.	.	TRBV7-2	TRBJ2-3	CASSLLSHTQYF	TGTGCCAGCAGCTTACTGAGCCATACGCAGTATTTT